The 27 T cell receptor beta chains below all came from one sample that was sequenced in a study of blood T cell repertoires in COVID-19. Sequencing was performed with immunoSEQ multiplex PCR; in TCRdb, only in-frame clones are kept and a portion is missing. The sample has about 440,000 clones, 90% seen once. The sample was PBMCs or T cells enriched from blood (not recorded which). All receptors come from a man between 18 and 35 years old who had recovered from COVID-19.

The chain is built from TRBV19 and TRBJ1-5; D is possibly TRBD1 (5 bases). Germline V gene sequence: CDR1 LNHDA, CDR2 SQIVND (reference sequence). Trimming pared 8 bases from V and 5 bases from J, leaving 10 bases between. This CDR3 spans 12 amino acids. The CDR3 spells CASGPQDQPQHF. The CDR3 DNA reads TGTGCCAGTGGACCACAGGATCAGCCCCAGCATTTT.

The chain has TRBV5-1 and TRBJ1-2, with D possibly matching TRBD1 (5 bases). The CDR3 consists of 14 residues. Trimming removed 0 bases at V and 6 bases at J, with 12 bases between. Germline loops: CDR1 SGHRS, CDR2 YFSETQ. The CDR3 DNA is TGCGCCAGCAGCTTGGACGGGGGGACGGATGGCTACACCTTC. It encodes CASSLDGGTDGYTF.

V usage is TRBV21-1 and J usage is TRBJ1-2; the DNA was not compared with TRBD1, the D call given in the table. TRBV21-1 corresponds to a pseudogene. The CDR3 is 17 amino acids. Here the CDR3 reads CASSKVGTGGYGYGYTF. CDR3 nucleotide sequence: TGTGCCAGCAGCAAAGTCGGGACAGGGGGATATGGGTATGGCTACACCTTC.

The rearrangement links TRBV5-5 to TRBJ2-7; a possible D gene is TRBD2 (5 bases). V lost 3 bases and J 5 bases, leaving 18 bases between the germline ends. From germline, CDR1 is SGHKS and CDR2 YYEKEE (reference sequence). The CDR3 is 15 amino acids. CDR3 coding DNA: TGTGCCAGCAGCTATTCCCTGGACTTGATGAACGAGCAGTACTTC. It specifies CASSYSLDLMNEQYF.

This chain joins TRBV28 and TRBJ1-5, with TRBD1 as a possible D gene (5 bases). Germline V CDR1 and CDR2: MDHEN, SYDVKM. V shed 6 bases and J shed 7 bases, with 22 bases lying between them. The CDR3 has 16 amino acids. The CDR3 DNA is TGTGCCAGCAGCCCCCAAAGGGGAGGATTTTACCAGCCCCAGCATTTT. Residues: CASSPQRGGFYQPQHF. The full variable domain, rest sourced from reference TRBV28 and TRBJ1-5, is DVKVTQSSRYLVKRTGEKVFLECVQDMDHENMFWYRQDPGLGLRLIYFSYDVKMKEKGDIPEGYSVSREKKERFSLILESASTNQTSMYLCASSPQRGGFYQPQHFGDGTRLSIL.

Only a few counts were recorded for this clone. The chain joins TRBV27 to TRBJ2-7, with 8 positions matching TRBD1. CDR3 size: 14 residues. Germline V lookup: CDR1 MNHEY, CDR2 SMNVEV (reference sequence). Trimming at V came to 4 bases and at J to 3 bases, leaving 5 bases not matched to a gene. The CDR3 DNA reads TGTGCCAGCAGTTCCGCGGACAGGGTCTACGAGCAGTACTTC. Translation gives CASSSADRVYEQYF.

The rearrangement links TRBV6-2 or TRBV6-3 to TRBJ1-5, with 7 bases fitting TRBD1. The V and J ends lost 5 bases and 3 bases, in that order; junction bases with no gene match: 7. The length of the CDR3 is 15 residues. Germline assignment: CDR1 MNHEY and CDR2 SVGEGT. The DNA for the CDR3 is TGTGCCAGCAGTCGGGACAGCGGGTCCAATCAGCCCCAGCATTTT. Residues: CASSRDSGSNQPQHF.

The genes are TRBV5-5 and TRBJ1-4, with 8 bases that match TRBD1. The CDR3 runs to 15 residues. Germline CDR1 and CDR2: SGHKS and YYEKEE (reference sequence). J was trimmed by 6 bases and V by 4 bases; bases with no gene match: 8. CDR3 amino acids: CASSAPGGGDEKLFF. As DNA, the CDR3 is TGTGCCAGCAGCGCACCAGGGGGCGGTGATGAAAAACTGTTTTTT.

The chain employs TRBV6-5 and TRBJ1-2; 10 nucleotides line up with TRBD1. CDR1 is MNHEY, CDR2 SVGAGI, per germline. Germline trimming cut 5 bases from V and 5 bases from J; bases unmatched to any gene: 2. CDR3 length equals 13 residues. The CDR3 protein is CASSRTGGYGYTF. The CDR3 coding sequence is TGTGCCAGCAGTAGGACAGGGGGTTATGGCTACACCTTC.

The chain links TRBV5-1 to TRBJ1-4; D is possibly TRBD1 (5 bases). Per the germline V gene, CDR1 is SGHRS and CDR2 is YFSETQ. The CDR3 length is 14 residues. V dropped 2 bases and J dropped 3 bases, with 8 bases sitting between them. CDR3 sequence (DNA): TGCGCCAGCAGCTTTGGAGGGGCTAATGAAAAACTGTTTTTT. As protein: CASSFGGANEKLFF. The full variable domain, completed using reference TRBV5-1 and TRBJ1-4, is KAGVTQTPRYLIKTRGQQVTLSCSPISGHRSVSWYQQTPGQGLQFLFEYFSETQRNKGNFPGRFSGRQFSNSRSEMNVSTLELGDSALYLCASSFGGANEKLFFGSGTQLSVL.

This clone appeared a single time. The V gene is TRBV3-1 (or the pseudogene TRBV3-2), the J gene TRBJ1-5; 7 bases are shared with TRBD1. This CDR3 is 15 amino acids long. The V gene's germline CDR1 is LGHDT and CDR2 YNNKEL (reference sequence). V shed 0 bases, J shed 4 bases, and the junction held 3 bases outside the gene matches. The chain's CDR3 is CASSQDRGLNQPQHF. Written as DNA, the CDR3 is TGTGCCAGCAGCCAAGACAGGGGGTTAAATCAGCCCCAGCATTTT.

The rearrangement uses TRBV2 and TRBJ1-6; 9 nucleotides match TRBD1. The length of the CDR3 is 13 residues. Trimming took 11 bases from V and 9 from J; bases not matched to a gene: 8. The germline gives CDR1 SNHLY, CDR2 FYNNEI. The DNA of the CDR3 is TGTGCCGGACAGGGGACAGGGAGTTCACCCCTCCACTTT. As protein: CAGQGTGSSPLHF.

The V gene is TRBV11-2, the J gene TRBJ1-2; D unclear. The CDR3 spans 18 residues. CDR1 and CDR2 from the germline V gene are SGHAT and FQNNGV. V dropped 0 bases and J dropped 4 bases, with 21 bases sitting between them. The CDR3 reads CASSLDAGAPPPFYGYTF. The CDR3 DNA sequence: TGTGCCAGCAGCTTAGATGCGGGTGCTCCCCCCCCCTTCTATGGCTACACCTTC.

This clone was seen once. The gene calls are TRBV2 and TRBJ1-3, with D tentatively TRBD1 (5 bases). The length of the CDR3 is 15 residues. Germline-derived CDR1 and CDR2 are SNHLY and FYNNEI. Trimming left V 2 bases short and J 2 bases short, with 10 bases between. The CDR3 region is CASSERAGPGNTIYF. Written as DNA, the CDR3 is TGTGCCAGCAGTGAAAGGGCAGGGCCTGGAAACACCATATATTTT.

The count of this clone is one. The chain joins TRBV11-2 to TRBJ2-1, with TRBD2 matching 13 bases. CDR3 length equals 18 residues. CDR1 and CDR2 from the germline V gene are SGHAT and FQNNGV. V shed 4 bases and J 5 bases; nucleotides not matched to a gene: 11. The CDR3 is CASSSGLAGAPTHNEQFF. The CDR3 DNA follows: TGTGCCAGCAGCTCCGGACTAGCGGGGGCCCCGACGCACAATGAGCAGTTCTTC.

A few counts support this clone. V is TRBV1 and J is TRBJ2-3; the DNA was not used to check the table's D call, TRBD2. TRBV1 corresponds to a pseudogene. The CDR3 has 19 residues. The CDR3 sequence is CTSSQERGREGLHTDTQYF. As DNA, the CDR3 is TGCACCAGCAGCCAAGAACGGGGCCGGGAAGGACTACACACAGATACGCAGTATTTT.

The V call is TRBV11-3, the J call TRBJ2-3, with D possibly TRBD2 on 5 matching bases. V was shortened by 5 bases and J by 4 bases, with 19 bases between the two germline ends. This CDR3 contains 16 residues. From germline, CDR1 is SGHNT and CDR2 YENEEA. The CDR3: CASSPPTSRGPDTQYF. CDR3 sequence (DNA): TGTGCCAGCAGCCCCCCGACATCCCGGGGTCCAGATACGCAGTATTTT.

The chain links TRBV18 to TRBJ1-1; D gene uncertain. Germline CDR1 and CDR2: KGHSH and LQKENI. This CDR3 contains 15 residues. The germline V and J ends were trimmed by 0 bases and 1 base, with 9 bases remaining between them. CDR3: CASSPPARKNTEAFF. The CDR3 DNA reads TGTGCCAGCTCACCACCGGCCAGGAAGAACACTGAAGCTTTCTTT.

CDR3 loop: CASSQNHEQFF. The CDR3 nucleotides read TGTGCCAGCAGTCAGAACCATGAGCAGTTCTTC. V usage is TRBV27 and J usage is TRBJ2-1; D unresolved. CDR3 length equals 11 residues. Germline lookup yields CDR1 MNHEY and CDR2 SMNVEV (reference sequence). Between the trimmed V and J ends, which lost 5 bases and 8 bases, there was a span of 7 bases.

The V call is TRBV3-1 (or the pseudogene TRBV3-2), the J call TRBJ2-7; D remains ambiguous. The CDR3 length is 12 residues. CDR1 is LGHDT and CDR2 is YNNKEL in the germline V gene (reference sequence). Trimming took 4 bases from V and 2 from J, leaving 6 bases between them. This CDR3 reads CASSRGTYEQYF. The CDR3 DNA reads TGTGCCAGCAGCCGCGGAACCTACGAGCAGTACTTC.

This chain links TRBV5-1 with TRBJ1-6, with 7 positions matching TRBD1. The CDR3 runs 15 residues. From germline, CDR1 is SGHRS and CDR2 YFSETQ. V shed 3 bases and J 5 bases; nucleotides not matched to a gene: 5. The CDR3, as DNA: TGCGCCAGCAGCTCTCACAGGGGTAATAATTCACCCCTCCACTTT. Its translation: CASSSHRGNNSPLHF.

V usage is TRBV7-2 and J usage is TRBJ1-6; TRBD1 might be the D (6 bases). Germline CDR1 is SGHTA and CDR2 is FQGNSA. Trimming took 5 bases from V and 10 from J, leaving 15 bases between them. This CDR3 contains 14 residues. DNA of the CDR3: TGTGCCAGCAGCCCCCTTGGGGGCGGGTCACCCCTCCACTTT. As protein: CASSPLGGGSPLHF.

The chain has TRBV19 and TRBJ2-1, with D perhaps matching TRBD2 (6 bases). V was pared by 1 base and J by 0 bases, with 16 bases between. Germline assignment: CDR1 LNHDA and CDR2 SQIVND (reference sequence). The CDR3 contains 18 residues. CDR3 DNA sequence: TGTGCCAGTAGTATAGTTGGAGGGGCAGGGAGCTCCTACAATGAGCAGTTCTTC. Protein sequence: CASSIVGGAGSSYNEQFF.

The chain couples TRBV5-5 to TRBJ2-6, with 10 bases aligning to TRBD1. The V segment lost 4 bases and the J segment 5 bases; nucleotides outside the gene matches: 9. Germline-derived CDR1 and CDR2 are SGHKS and YYEKEE (reference sequence). There are 17 residues in the CDR3. The CDR3 coding sequence is TGTGCCAGCAGCACCGGGACAGGGGAGATCAGGGCCAACGTCCTGACTTTC. Translating gives CASSTGTGEIRANVLTF.

The chain carries TRBV10-3 and TRBJ2-3, with TRBD2 identical over 13 bases. The V gene end was trimmed by 2 bases and the J gene end by 7 bases; junction bases not matched to a gene: 6. CDR1 and CDR2 from the germline V gene are ENHRY and SYGVKD. This CDR3 contains 16 residues. CDR3 nucleotides: TGTGCCATCAGTGAGAACCCGGGACTAGCGGGATATACGCAGTATTTT. Encoded protein: CAISENPGLAGYTQYF.

The gene calls are TRBV30 and TRBJ2-1; 7 bases agree with TRBD2. The ends lost 6 bases at V and 4 bases at J; junction bases unmatched: 12. Germline lookup yields CDR1 GTSNPN and CDR2 SVGIG (reference sequence). The CDR3 spans 15 residues. CDR3 in amino acids: CACHFPGLRYNEQFF. The CDR3 DNA reads as TGTGCCTGTCATTTCCCGGGACTACGATACAATGAGCAGTTCTTC.

The chain couples TRBV6-1 to TRBJ2-1; TRBD2 matches at 10 bases. Germline V CDR1 and CDR2: MNHNS, SASEGT. The CDR3 totals 16 residues. Trimming at V came to 0 bases and at J to 2 bases, leaving 1 base not matched to a gene. For the CDR3, the DNA is TGTGCCAGCAGTGAAGCGCTAGCGGGAGCCTACAATGAGCAGTTCTTC. It is translated as CASSEALAGAYNEQFF.